This entry is about one TCR beta chain. This sample's TCRbeta library carried unique molecular identifier barcodes. TCRdb called the PCR reads again in MiXCR, with one record for every CDR3 protein. The sample contains about 640,000 distinct CDR3 sequences, over 15% of which appear only once. The data originate from a study of T-cell reconstitution after alpha-beta-depleted transplantation in children. CDR1 MNHEY and CDR2 SVGEGT come from the germline V gene. The CDR3 is made up of 15 amino acids. Germline trimming cut 6 bases from V and 2 bases from J; bases unmatched to any gene: 6. The TCR comes from a human donor who donated a stem cell graft to a child with acute myeloid leukemia. The sample here was PBMCs from the stem cell graft donor, taken from the stem cell graft. The rearrangement uses TRBV6-2 or TRBV6-3 and TRBJ2-7; 11 bases align to TRBD2. CDR3 DNA sequence: TGTGCCAGCAGGCTGACTAGCGGGGCCACCTACGAGCAGTACTTC. This translates into CASRLTSGATYEQYF.